This T cell receptor (beta chain) was retrieved from a study of OX40 agonist ivuxolimab in advanced cancers. The overall study: Patients received ivuxolimab, an agonistic anti-OX40 (CD134) antibody. Six ivuxolimab dose levels, 0.01 to 10 mg/kg, were given intravenously every 2 weeks. Partial responses were achieved by three patients: one hepatocellular carcinoma, two cutaneous melanoma. Study outcomes and limitations: At 0.1 to 3.0 mg/kg, CD4+ and CD8+ blood T cells expanded clonally by week 6.

Concerning this clone itself: The antigen is unknown.

Germline-derived CDR1 and CDR2 are DFQATT and SNEGSKA (reference sequence). CDR3 size: 10 residues. V was trimmed by 5 bases and J by 1 base, leaving 3 bases between them. Repertoires were generated with immunoSEQ multiplex PCR, while TCRdb's copy carries only in-frame clones and drops some. The sample yields 55,000 to 90,000 clones, around 88% seen once. The chain joins TRBV20-1 to TRBJ2-7; D gene ambiguous. This TCR derives from an adult with an advanced solid tumor such as melanoma, head and neck, liver or kidney cancer. The specimen comprised CD4+ or CD8+ T cells sorted from blood, sampled in a trial of the OX40 agonist ivuxolimab. CDR3: CSAYSYEQYF. The CDR3 region has the DNA TGCAGTGCTTATTCCTACGAGCAGTACTTC.